This TCR beta chain was recovered during a study of regulatory T cells in long-lasting Graves disease. Study background: The definition of persistent Graves' disease was over 5 years of antithyroid drugs with positive TSH receptor antibodies. Study-wide findings and caveats: Persistent disease exhibited a predilection for TRBV28, TRBJ1-2 and TRBJ2-5.

Per germline, CDR1 SGHKS and CDR2 YYEKEE (reference sequence). Trimming took off 0 bases at V and 4 bases at J, with 16 bases between the two ends. CDR3 length: 16 amino acids. This clonotype has a count of ten or more. Its antigen remains unidentified. Time point here: persistent/refractory GD, antithyroid drugs over 5 years with positive TRAb. The TCR library used RNA extracted from PBMCs. Assembly of TCR beta libraries relied on iRepertoire HTBI primers together with Arm-PCR of CDR3 regions. TCRdb fed the multiplex PCR reads into MiXCR, producing one record per CDR3 protein. The table includes roughly 400,000 distinct CDR3 sequences, about 21% detected once.

The TCR originated in a female donor with Graves disease. This material consisted of peripheral blood mononuclear cells (PBMCs), taken when the disease was refractory, from a patient treated with antithyroid drugs. The chain is built from TRBV5-5 and TRBJ1-2; possible D gene TRBD1, 5 bases. CDR3 sequence reads: CASSLVDGAVVYGYTF. In DNA form, the CDR3 reads TGTGCCAGCAGCTTGGTGGACGGGGCCGTCGTCTATGGCTACACCTTC.